The 16 T cell receptor beta chains given below trace back to one sample, sequenced in a study of blood T cell repertoires in COVID-19. Sequenced by immunoSEQ multiplex PCR; TCRdb stores in-frame clones only, minus some. The sample lists 100,000 to 120,000 clones, over 80% seen once, with approximately 4.1% in the top ten. What was sequenced was peripheral blood. Receptor source: a woman in her 70s with acute or convalescent COVID-19.

The chain combines TRBV7-3 with TRBJ2-1, with 12 bases matching TRBD2. Germline CDR1 reads SGHTA; CDR2 reads FQGTGA. J was trimmed by 13 bases and V by 3 bases; bases with no gene match: 7. The CDR3 has 14 amino acids. This CDR3 is CASSLTGLAGHQFF. The CDR3 bases are TGTGCCAGCAGCTTGACAGGACTAGCGGGACACCAGTTCTTC.

The chain employs TRBV21-1 and TRBJ2-3; whether TRBD2, the table's D call, matches the DNA was not checked. TRBV21-1 is a listed pseudogene. The CDR3 loop spans 16 amino acids. The CDR3 sequence: CASSTIAGGPPDTQYF. CDR3 DNA: TGTGCCAGCAGCACCATAGCGGGGGGGCCCCCAGATACGCAGTATTTT.

The chain joins TRBV4-1 to TRBJ1-5; unclear D gene. The CDR3 covers 17 residues. CDR1 is MGHRA, CDR2 YSYEKL, per germline. V gave up 0 bases and J gave up 0 bases, with 12 bases separating them. CDR3 DNA: TGCGCCAGCAGCCAAGACGAGAAGCGGAGTAGCAATCAGCCCCAGCATTTT. Its protein is CASSQDEKRSSNQPQHF.

This clone occurred a few times. The V gene is TRBV4-3, the J gene TRBJ1-1; the D is unclear. Germline V lookup: CDR1 LGHNA, CDR2 YSLEER. The V end lost 0 bases, the J end lost 1 base, and 6 bases lay between the germline ends. The CDR3 runs to 14 residues. The CDR3 region is CASSQEKANTEAFF. The CDR3 bases are TGCGCCAGCAGCCAAGAGAAAGCGAACACTGAAGCTTTCTTT.

The genes are TRBV10-1 and TRBJ2-7; 7 bases map to TRBD1. There are 15 residues in the CDR3. V trimming: 4 bases; J trimming: 3 bases; junction bases outside the gene matches: 9. Germline values: CDR1 WNHNN, CDR2 SYGVQD (reference sequence). This chain's CDR3 is CASSVKGAPDYEQYV. DNA for the CDR3: TGCGCCAGCAGTGTTAAGGGGGCCCCTGACTACGAGCAGTACGTC.

A single count supports this clone. This chain links TRBV7-2 with TRBJ2-7, with a possible D match to TRBD2 (5 bases). CDR3 size: 15 residues. V was shortened by 3 bases and J by 4 bases, with 16 bases between the two germline ends. The germline V gene encodes CDR1 SGHTA and CDR2 FQGNSA. CDR3 in DNA: TGTGCCAGCAGCTTCCCTAGAGGGTTGGGATACGAGCAGTACTTC. Amino acids: CASSFPRGLGYEQYF.

The chain carries TRBV24-1 and TRBJ2-5, with a weak D call TRBD2 (6 bases). The V end lost 5 bases, the J end lost 2 bases, and 8 bases lay between the germline ends. The CDR3 consists of 13 residues. CDR1 KGHDR and CDR2 SFDVKD come from the germline V gene. CDR3 DNA: TGTGCCACCAGTGGGGCGGGGCAAGAGACCCAGTACTTC. This sequence encodes CATSGAGQETQYF.

This rearrangement joins TRBV5-6 to TRBJ1-3; TRBD1 matches at 8 bases. CDR3 length: 15 amino acids. Per germline, CDR1 SGHDT and CDR2 YYEEEE. After removal of 4 bases from V and 0 bases from J, the junction contained 3 bases not matched to a gene. The CDR3 sequence is CASSPRGRSGNTIYF. The DNA of the CDR3 is TGTGCCAGCAGCCCCAGGGGGCGCTCTGGAAACACCATATATTTT.

The chain couples TRBV5-4 to TRBJ1-2, with D tentatively TRBD1 (5 bases). V shed 4 bases and J shed 4 bases, with 14 bases lying between them. The CDR3 covers 14 residues. Per germline, CDR1 SGHNT and CDR2 YYREEE (reference sequence). This CDR3 is CASSRWGVGYGYTF. CDR3 nucleotide sequence: TGTGCCAGCAGCCGTTGGGGGGTCGGCTATGGCTACACCTTC.

The chain recombines TRBV5-1 with TRBJ1-1, with a weak D call TRBD1 (6 bases). Germline CDR1 SGHRS, CDR2 YFSETQ. This CDR3 is built from 12 residues. Trimming pared 6 bases from V and 5 bases from J, leaving 11 bases between. In DNA, the CDR3 is TGCGCCAGCAACGGGGGGCGGACTGAAGCTTTCTTT. The encoded protein is CASNGGRTEAFF.

The genes are TRBV11-2 and TRBJ2-1; 13 bases line up with TRBD2. Germline V gene lookup returns CDR1 SGHAT and CDR2 FQNNGV. The CDR3 loop spans 15 amino acids. Losses at the gene ends were 4 bases for V and 9 bases for J; bases not matched to a gene: 6. The CDR3 sequence is CASSSTGTSGIEQFF. Written as DNA, the CDR3 is TGTGCCAGCAGCTCGACCGGGACTAGCGGGATTGAGCAGTTCTTC.

The chain carries TRBV5-1 and TRBJ2-7, with a possible D match to TRBD1 (6 bases). The V gene lost 3 bases and the J gene lost 7 bases, with 17 bases spanning the gap. This CDR3 is built from 14 residues. In germline, CDR1 is SGHRS, CDR2 YFSETQ. CDR3 amino acids: CASSYTGFLEEQYF. CDR3 nucleotide sequence: TGCGCCAGCAGCTACACAGGGTTCTTAGAGGAGCAGTACTTC.

This rearrangement joins TRBV4-1 to TRBJ2-3; TRBD2 matches 7 bases. The V and J ends lost 1 base and 0 bases, in that order; junction bases with no gene match: 10. CDR3 length: 18 residues. Germline assignment: CDR1 MGHRA and CDR2 YSYEKL. The CDR3 sequence: CASSQVRRGTGSTDTQYF. CDR3 bases: TGCGCCAGCAGCCAAGTCCGGCGGGGGACGGGGAGCACAGATACGCAGTATTTT.

This chain links TRBV7-2 with TRBJ1-5; D might be TRBD1 (5 bases). This CDR3 contains 14 residues. From germline, CDR1 is SGHTA and CDR2 FQGNSA. The germline V and J ends were trimmed by 5 bases and 2 bases, with 10 bases remaining between them. The CDR3: CASSRTTGNQPQHF. DNA of the CDR3: TGTGCCAGCAGCCGGACAACAGGCAATCAGCCCCAGCATTTT.

The CDR3 spells CASSQGRGGGTQYF. As DNA, the CDR3 is TGCGCCAGCAGCCAGGGACGGGGGGGTGGTACGCAGTATTTT. The J gene is TRBJ2-3, the V gene TRBV4-3; TRBD2 aligns across 8 bases. The V gene's germline CDR1 is LGHNA and CDR2 YSLEER. V lost 3 bases, J lost 8 bases, and 7 bases stayed unmatched. The CDR3 has 14 amino acids.

The genes are TRBV1 and TRBJ2-7; the table's D call of TRBD2 was not tested on the DNA. TRBV1 has pseudogene status. The CDR3 is made up of 17 amino acids. CDR3 residues: CTSSQDTPTSGGYEQYV. In nucleotides, the CDR3 is TGCACCAGCAGCCAAGATACCCCGACTAGCGGGGGTTACGAGCAGTACGTC.